This T cell receptor (beta chain) was observed in a study of T cell repertoires in ileal Crohn's disease. The assay was immunoSEQ multiplex PCR, and TCRdb's table has in-frame clones only and misses some. The sample carries about 15,000 clones, over 45% recorded once. Comment on this clone: Its antigen is as yet unknown.

This CDR3 region has 13 residues. V dropped 7 bases and J dropped 3 bases, with 13 bases sitting between them. Germline CDR1 and CDR2: SGHDT and YYEEEE. Broader study findings: High-frequency clones were more common in sorted CD8 than CD4 cells.

Sequences were obtained from ileal tissue. V and J are TRBV5-6 and TRBJ1-2; D is undetermined. The clonotype originates from an adult with Crohn's disease. The CDR3 nucleotides read TGTGCCAGCGGTATACTACGGGACTATGGCTACACCTTC. Residues: CASGILRDYGYTF.